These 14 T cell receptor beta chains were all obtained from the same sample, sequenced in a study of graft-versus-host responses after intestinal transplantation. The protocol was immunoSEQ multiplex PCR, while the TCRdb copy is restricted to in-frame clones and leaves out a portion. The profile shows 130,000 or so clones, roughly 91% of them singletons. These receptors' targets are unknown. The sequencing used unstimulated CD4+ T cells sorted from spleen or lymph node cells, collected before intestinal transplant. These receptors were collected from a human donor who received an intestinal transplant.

The CDR3 coding sequence is TGCAGCGTTGACCGATCCGGGGAGCTGTTTTTT. Its translation: CSVDRSGELFF. V and J are TRBV29-1 and TRBJ2-2; no definite D call. Germline CDR1 and CDR2: SQVTM and ANQGSEA. V was cut by 3 bases and J by 6 bases, with 5 bases left in between. The CDR3 extends over 11 amino acids.

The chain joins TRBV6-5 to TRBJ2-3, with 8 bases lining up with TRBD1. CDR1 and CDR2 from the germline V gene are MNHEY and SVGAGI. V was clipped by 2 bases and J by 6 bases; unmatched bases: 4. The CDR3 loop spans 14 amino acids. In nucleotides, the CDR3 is TGTGCCAGCAGTTACGGGACAGGCCATGATACGCAGTATTTT. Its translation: CASSYGTGHDTQYF.

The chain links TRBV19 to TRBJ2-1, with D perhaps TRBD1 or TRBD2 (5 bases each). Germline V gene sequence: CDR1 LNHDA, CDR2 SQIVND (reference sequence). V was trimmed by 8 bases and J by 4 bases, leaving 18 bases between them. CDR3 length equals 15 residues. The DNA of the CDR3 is TGTGCCAGTTCCGATCCCCGGGGCCCGTACAATGAGCAGTTCTTC. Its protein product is CASSDPRGPYNEQFF.

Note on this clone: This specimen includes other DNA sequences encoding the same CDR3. The CDR3 sequence is CASSPGEGGTQYF. The CDR3, as DNA: TGCGCCAGCAGCCCGGGGGAGGGGGGGACCCAGTACTTC. This chain uses TRBV5-1 with TRBJ2-5; TRBD2 is a possible D gene (7 bases). Germline-derived CDR1 and CDR2 are SGHRS and YFSETQ. Trimming cost V 4 bases and J 7 bases, with 14 bases left between them. This CDR3 is 13 amino acids long.

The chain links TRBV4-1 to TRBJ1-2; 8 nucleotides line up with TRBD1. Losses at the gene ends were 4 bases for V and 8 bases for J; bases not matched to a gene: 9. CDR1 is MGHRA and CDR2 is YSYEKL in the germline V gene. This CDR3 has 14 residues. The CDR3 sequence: CASSPPGQGKGYTF. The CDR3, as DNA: TGCGCCAGCAGCCCTCCAGGACAGGGTAAAGGCTACACCTTC.

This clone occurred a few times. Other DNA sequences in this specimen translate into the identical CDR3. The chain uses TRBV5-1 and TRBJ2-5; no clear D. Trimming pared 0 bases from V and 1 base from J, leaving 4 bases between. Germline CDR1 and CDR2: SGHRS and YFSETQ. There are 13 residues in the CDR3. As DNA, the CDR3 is TGCGCCAGCAGCTTGGAGGGCCAAGAGACCCAGTACTTC. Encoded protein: CASSLEGQETQYF.

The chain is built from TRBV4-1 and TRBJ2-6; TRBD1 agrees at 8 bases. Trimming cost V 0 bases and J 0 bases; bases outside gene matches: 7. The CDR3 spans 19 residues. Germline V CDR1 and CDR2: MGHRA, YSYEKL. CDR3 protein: CASSQDPDRGYSGANVLTF. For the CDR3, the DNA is TGCGCCAGCAGCCAAGATCCAGACAGGGGCTACTCTGGGGCCAACGTCCTGACTTTC.

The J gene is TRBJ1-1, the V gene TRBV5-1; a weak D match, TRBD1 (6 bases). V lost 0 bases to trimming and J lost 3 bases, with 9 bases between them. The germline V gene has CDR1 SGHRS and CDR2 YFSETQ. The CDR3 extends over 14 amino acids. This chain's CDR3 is CASSLDAGDTEAFF. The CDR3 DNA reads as TGCGCCAGCAGCTTGGATGCAGGGGACACTGAAGCTTTCTTT.

For the CDR3, the DNA is TGCGCCAGCAGCCCGGAAGGGGTCTCCTACAATGAGCAGTTCTTC. Amino acids: CASSPEGVSYNEQFF. The chain recombines TRBV5-1 with TRBJ2-1; tentative D call: TRBD1 (5 bases). The CDR3 has 15 residues. The V gene lost 4 bases and the J gene lost 0 bases, with 11 bases spanning the gap. CDR1 and CDR2 from the germline V gene are SGHRS and YFSETQ.

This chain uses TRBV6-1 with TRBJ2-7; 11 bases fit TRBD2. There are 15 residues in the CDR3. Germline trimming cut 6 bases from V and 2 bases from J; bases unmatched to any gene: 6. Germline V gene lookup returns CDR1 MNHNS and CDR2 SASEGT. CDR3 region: CASSDGTSGTYEQYF. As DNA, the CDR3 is TGTGCCAGCAGCGACGGGACTAGCGGTACCTACGAGCAGTACTTC.

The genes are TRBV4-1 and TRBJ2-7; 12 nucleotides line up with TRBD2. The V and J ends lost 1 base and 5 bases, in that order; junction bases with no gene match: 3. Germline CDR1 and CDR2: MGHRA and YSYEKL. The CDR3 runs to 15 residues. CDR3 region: CASSQASSGRDEQYF. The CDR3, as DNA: TGCGCCAGCAGCCAAGCGTCTAGCGGGAGGGACGAGCAGTACTTC.

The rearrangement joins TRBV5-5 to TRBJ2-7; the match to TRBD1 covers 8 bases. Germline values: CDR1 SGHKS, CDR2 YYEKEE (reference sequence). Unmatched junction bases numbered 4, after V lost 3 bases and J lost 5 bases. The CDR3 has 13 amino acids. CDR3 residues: CASSWTGNNEQYF. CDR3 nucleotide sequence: TGTGCCAGCAGCTGGACAGGGAATAACGAGCAGTACTTC.

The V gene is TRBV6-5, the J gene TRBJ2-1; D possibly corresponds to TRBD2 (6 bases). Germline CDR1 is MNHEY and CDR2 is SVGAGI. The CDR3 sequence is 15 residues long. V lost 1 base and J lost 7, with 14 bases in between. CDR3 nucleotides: TGTGCCAGCAGTTACTTAACTAGTCGGGGGAATGAGCAGTTCTTC. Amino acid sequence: CASSYLTSRGNEQFF.

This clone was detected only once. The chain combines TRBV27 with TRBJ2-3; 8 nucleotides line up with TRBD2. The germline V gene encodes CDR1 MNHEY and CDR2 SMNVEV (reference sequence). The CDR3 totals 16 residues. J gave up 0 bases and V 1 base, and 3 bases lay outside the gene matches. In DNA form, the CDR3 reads TGTGCCAGCAGTTTATTGCCTAGCGGGAGCACAGATACGCAGTATTTT. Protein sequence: CASSLLPSGSTDTQYF.